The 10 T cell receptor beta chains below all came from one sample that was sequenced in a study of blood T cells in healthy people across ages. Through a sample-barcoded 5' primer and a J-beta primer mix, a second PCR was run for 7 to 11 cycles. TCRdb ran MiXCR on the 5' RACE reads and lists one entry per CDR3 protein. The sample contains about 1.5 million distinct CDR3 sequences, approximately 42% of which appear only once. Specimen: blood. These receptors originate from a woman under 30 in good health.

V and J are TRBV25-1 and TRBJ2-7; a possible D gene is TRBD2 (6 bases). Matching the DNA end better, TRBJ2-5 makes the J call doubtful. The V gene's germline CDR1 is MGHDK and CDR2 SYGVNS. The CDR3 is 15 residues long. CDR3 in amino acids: CASSDGVARGETQYF. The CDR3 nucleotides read TGTGCCAGCAGTGACGGGGTCGCTCGGGGGGAGACCCAGTACTTC.

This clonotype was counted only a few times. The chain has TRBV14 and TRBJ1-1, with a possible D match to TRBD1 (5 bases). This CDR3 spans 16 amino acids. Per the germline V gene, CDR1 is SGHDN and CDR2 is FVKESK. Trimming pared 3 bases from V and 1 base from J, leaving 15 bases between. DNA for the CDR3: TGTGCCAGCAGCCACCAGGGTATGGTAGCGAACACTGAAGCTTTCTTT. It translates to CASSHQGMVANTEAFF.

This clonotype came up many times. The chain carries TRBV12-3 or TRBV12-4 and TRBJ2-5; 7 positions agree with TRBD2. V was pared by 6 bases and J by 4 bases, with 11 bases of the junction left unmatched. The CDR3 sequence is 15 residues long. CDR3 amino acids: CASSAVSGARETQYF. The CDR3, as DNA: TGTGCCAGCAGCGCAGTGAGCGGGGCACGAGAGACCCAGTACTTC.

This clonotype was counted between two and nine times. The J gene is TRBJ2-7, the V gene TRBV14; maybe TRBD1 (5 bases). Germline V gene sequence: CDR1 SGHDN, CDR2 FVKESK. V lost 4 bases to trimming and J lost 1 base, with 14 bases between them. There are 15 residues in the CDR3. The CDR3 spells CASSPIDRESYEQYF. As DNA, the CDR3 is TGTGCCAGCAGCCCTATCGACAGAGAATCCTACGAGCAGTACTTC.

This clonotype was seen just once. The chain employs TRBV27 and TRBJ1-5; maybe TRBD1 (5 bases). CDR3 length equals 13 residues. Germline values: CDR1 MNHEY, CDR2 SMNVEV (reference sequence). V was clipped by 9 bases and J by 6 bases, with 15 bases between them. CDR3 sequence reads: CASGLAGSQPQHF. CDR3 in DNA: TGTGCCAGTGGGTTGGCAGGGAGTCAGCCCCAGCATTTT.

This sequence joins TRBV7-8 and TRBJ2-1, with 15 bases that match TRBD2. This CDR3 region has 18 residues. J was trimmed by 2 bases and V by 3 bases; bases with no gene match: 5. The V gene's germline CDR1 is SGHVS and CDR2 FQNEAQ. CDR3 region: CASSLGLAGGLPYNEQFF. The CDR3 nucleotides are TGTGCCAGCAGCTTGGGACTAGCGGGAGGCCTCCCCTACAATGAGCAGTTCTTC.

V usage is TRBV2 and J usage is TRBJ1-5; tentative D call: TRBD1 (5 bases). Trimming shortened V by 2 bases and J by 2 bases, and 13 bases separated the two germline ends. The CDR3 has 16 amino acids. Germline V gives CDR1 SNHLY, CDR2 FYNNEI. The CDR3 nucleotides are TGTGCCAGCAGTGAATGGGACTTCCGAGGCAATCAGCCCCAGCATTTT. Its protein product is CASSEWDFRGNQPQHF. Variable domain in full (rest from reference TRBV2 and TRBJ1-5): EPEVTQTPSHQVTQMGQEVILRCVPISNHLYFYWYRQILGQKVEFLVSFYNNEISEKSEIFDDQFSVERPDGSNFTLKIRSTKLEDSAMYFCASSEWDFRGNQPQHFGDGTRLSIL.

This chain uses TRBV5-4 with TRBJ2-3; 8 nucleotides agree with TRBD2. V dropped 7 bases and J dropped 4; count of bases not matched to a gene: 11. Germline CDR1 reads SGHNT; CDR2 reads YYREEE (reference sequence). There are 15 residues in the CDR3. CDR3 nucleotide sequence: TGTGCCAGCTCGACGGGGACTAGGGAGGCAGATACGCAGTATTTT. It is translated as CASSTGTREADTQYF.

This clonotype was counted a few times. The CDR3 region is CSARGSGLTYEQYF. The CDR3 nucleotides are TGCAGTGCTAGAGGTAGCGGGCTCACCTACGAGCAGTACTTC. The chain recombines TRBV20-1 with TRBJ2-7, with 7 bases matching TRBD2. This CDR3 has 14 amino acids. The V gene end was trimmed by 1 base and the J gene end by 2 bases; junction bases not matched to a gene: 5. The germline gives CDR1 DFQATT, CDR2 SNEGSKA (reference sequence).

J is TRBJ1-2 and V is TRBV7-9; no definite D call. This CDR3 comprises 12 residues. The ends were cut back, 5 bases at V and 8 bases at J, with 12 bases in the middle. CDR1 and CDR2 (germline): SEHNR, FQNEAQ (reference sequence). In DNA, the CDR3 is TGTGCCAGCAGCCGCAACGGGGTCGGCTACACCTTC. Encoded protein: CASSRNGVGYTF.